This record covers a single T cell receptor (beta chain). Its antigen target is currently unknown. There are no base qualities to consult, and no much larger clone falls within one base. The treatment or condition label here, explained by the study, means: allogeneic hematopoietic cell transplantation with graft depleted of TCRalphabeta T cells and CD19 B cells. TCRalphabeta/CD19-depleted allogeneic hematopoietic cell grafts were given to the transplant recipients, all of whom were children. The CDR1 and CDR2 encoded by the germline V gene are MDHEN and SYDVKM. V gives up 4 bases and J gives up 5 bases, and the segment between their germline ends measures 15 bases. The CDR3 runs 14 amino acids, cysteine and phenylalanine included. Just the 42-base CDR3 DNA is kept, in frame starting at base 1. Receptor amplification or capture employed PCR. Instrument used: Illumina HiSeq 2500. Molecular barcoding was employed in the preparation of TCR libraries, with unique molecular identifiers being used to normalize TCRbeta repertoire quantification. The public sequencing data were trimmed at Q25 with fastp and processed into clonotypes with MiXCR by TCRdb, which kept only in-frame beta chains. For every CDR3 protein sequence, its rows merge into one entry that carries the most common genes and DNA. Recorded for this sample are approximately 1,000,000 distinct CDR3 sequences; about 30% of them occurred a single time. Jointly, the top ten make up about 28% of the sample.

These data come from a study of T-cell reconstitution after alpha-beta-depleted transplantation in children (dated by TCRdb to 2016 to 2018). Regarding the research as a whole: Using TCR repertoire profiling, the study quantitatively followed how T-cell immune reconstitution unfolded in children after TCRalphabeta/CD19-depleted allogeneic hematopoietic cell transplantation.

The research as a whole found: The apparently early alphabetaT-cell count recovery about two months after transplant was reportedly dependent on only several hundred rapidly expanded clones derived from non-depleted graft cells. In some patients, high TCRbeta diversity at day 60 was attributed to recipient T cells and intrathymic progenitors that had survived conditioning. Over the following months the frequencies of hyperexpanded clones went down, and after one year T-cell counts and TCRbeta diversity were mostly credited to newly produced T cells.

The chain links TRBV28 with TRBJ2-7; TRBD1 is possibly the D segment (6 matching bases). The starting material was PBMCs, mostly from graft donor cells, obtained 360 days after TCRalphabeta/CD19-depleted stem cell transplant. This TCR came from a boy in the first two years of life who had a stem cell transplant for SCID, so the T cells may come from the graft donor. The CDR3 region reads CASSSGTFGNEQYF. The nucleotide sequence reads TGTGCCAGCAGTTCCGGGACATTTGGGAACGAGCAGTACTTC.